This TCR beta chain was retrieved from a study of naive and memory T cell subsets. CDR1 and CDR2 (germline): SGHAT, FQNNGV. The CDR3 length is 17 residues. V trimming: 4 bases; J trimming: 5 bases; junction bases outside the gene matches: 12. Worth noting for this clonotype: Antigen specificity is unknown.

Overall study results and limits: A few larger clonotypes appeared in naive repertoires, especially CD8, possibly memory cells re-expressing CD45RA. Gini index rose across naive, CM, EM and EMRA in CD4 and CD8. Findings for naive and memory subsets could not be checked against ground truth. Over 95% of naive TCR sequences appeared only once, unlike memory subsets.

Both TRBC1 and TRBC2 were covered by a beta constant-region primer of two equimolar oligonucleotides. Each CDR3 protein gets one entry after TCRdb re-called the UMI-ligation and nested PCR reads with MiXCR. The sample carries approximately 140,000 distinct CDR3 sequences, approximately 15% recorded once. The TCR was taken from a human donor in good health. Sequenced material: naive CD4+ T cells from blood. The chain recombines TRBV11-2 with TRBJ2-2; 8 bases line up with TRBD1. The CDR3 loop is CASSYSGTGRGTGELFF. In DNA form, the CDR3 reads TGTGCCAGCAGCTATTCCGGGACAGGCCGCGGGACCGGGGAGCTGTTTTTT. The full variable domain, its missing parts supplied by reference TRBV11-2 and TRBJ2-2, is EAGVAQSPRYKIIEKRQSVAFWCNPISGHATLYWYQQILGQGPKLLIQFQNNGVVDDSQLPKDRFSAERLKGVDSTLKIQPAKLEDSAVYLCASSYSGTGRGTGELFFGEGSRLTVL.